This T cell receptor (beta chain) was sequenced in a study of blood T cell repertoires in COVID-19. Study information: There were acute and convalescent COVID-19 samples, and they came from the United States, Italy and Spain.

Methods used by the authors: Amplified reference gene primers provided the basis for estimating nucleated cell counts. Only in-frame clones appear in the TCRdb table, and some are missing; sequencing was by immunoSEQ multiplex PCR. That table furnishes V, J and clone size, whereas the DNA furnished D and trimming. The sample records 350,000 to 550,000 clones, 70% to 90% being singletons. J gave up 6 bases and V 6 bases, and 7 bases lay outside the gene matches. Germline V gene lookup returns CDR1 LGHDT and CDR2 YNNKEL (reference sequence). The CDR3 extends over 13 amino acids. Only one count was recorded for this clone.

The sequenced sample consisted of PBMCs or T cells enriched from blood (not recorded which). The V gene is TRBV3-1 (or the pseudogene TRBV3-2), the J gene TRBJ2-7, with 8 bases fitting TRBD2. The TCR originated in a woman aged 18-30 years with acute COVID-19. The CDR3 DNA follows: TGTGCCAGCAGTGGTGGCGGGAGGTCCGAGCAGTACTTC. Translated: CASSGGGRSEQYF.